This T cell receptor beta chain was captured by sequencing in a study of OX40 agonist ivuxolimab in advanced cancers. For context, the study as a whole: The costimulatory receptor OX40 (CD134) was targeted by ivuxolimab, a fully human IgG2 agonistic monoclonal antibody. Patients were allowed to have had prior anti-PD-1, anti-PD-L1 or anti-CTLA-4 therapy, and approximately 40% of the dose-escalation patients had been treated with checkpoint inhibitors. The purpose of peripheral TCRbeta sequencing was to test whether ivuxolimab changed TCR sequence diversity and led to clonal T-cell expansion. Of the roughly 53 patients in dose escalation, about 20 had hepatocellular carcinoma, about 15 had melanoma, 9 had renal cell carcinoma and 9 had head and neck cancer. The paper reports the monotherapy dose-escalation portion (N of about 47 patients) of the phase I ivuxolimab trial. Partial responses were achieved by three dose-escalation patients, of whom one had hepatocellular carcinoma and two had cutaneous melanoma. A male proportion of 70% to 90% and a mean age of about 60 years, ranging from roughly 23 to 85, were recorded for the dose-escalation cohort. Intravenous ivuxolimab was administered to patients every 2 weeks at six dose levels: 0.01, 0.1, 0.3, 1.5, 3 and 10 mg/kg. Study-level results and caveats: Partial responders in the 0.1-3.0 mg/kg groups had among the lowest normalized peripheral clonal expansion, especially among CD8+ T cells. Low levels of normalized T-cell clonal expansion were also shown by some nonresponding patients. After ivuxolimab, more expanded clones were found on average in CD8+ T cells than in CD4+ T cells. At doses of 0.1 to 3.0 mg/kg, clonal expansion of both CD4+ and CD8+ T cells in blood was seen between baseline and week 6. Antigen specificity was not determined for the clonally expanded peripheral T cells.

Details on this clone: Its cognate antigen has yet to be identified. Nothing much larger sits one base from this clone, and base qualities are not available.

The CDR3 spans 14 residues, from the cysteine through the phenylalanine. The entry retains the CDR3 DNA only, 42 bases that are in frame from base 1. V is shortened by 0 bases, J by 7 bases, and the region joining them spans 10 bases. According to the germline V gene, CDR1 reads SNHLY and CDR2 reads FYNNEI. For sequencing of the TCRbeta CDR3 region, genomic DNA was extracted from the sorted cells. The immunoSEQ Assay was used to sequence the TCRbeta CDR3 regions. In its TCRdb copy, this immuneACCESS table keeps in-frame sequences only and misses some clones. Where compared with another copy, unresolved V genes explain less than half of these, and the others have no known cause. This sample gives about 46,000 clones in total; around 90% of them show up just once. The ten largest clones capture about 11% of the sample. The trial excluded patients who had a history of autoimmune disease or who were on systemic immunosuppression. Peripheral blood for TCR sequencing was collected from all dose cohorts at baseline, on cycle 4 day 1, and on cycle 7 day 1. Samples were obtained from an open-label, multicenter, first-in-human phase I dose-escalation trial of ivuxolimab. Adults with locally advanced or metastatic head and neck squamous cell, hepatocellular, melanoma or renal cell carcinoma were enrolled in the trial. Before TCR sequencing, CD4+ T cells and CD8+ T cells from peripheral blood were sorted into separate populations.

The chain is encoded by TRBV2 joined to TRBJ1-5, with the D segment identity uncertain. The source was CD4+ or CD8+ T cells sorted from blood, collected in a trial of the OX40 agonist ivuxolimab. The clonotype comes from an adult with an advanced solid tumor such as melanoma, head and neck, liver or kidney cancer. The CDR3 amino acid sequence is: CASSEAWVGQPQHF. DNA sequence: TGTGCCAGCAGTGAAGCGTGGGTGGGACAGCCCCAGCATTTT. When the CDR3 is completed using the reference TRBV2 and TRBJ1-5 genes on either side, the full variable domain is EPEVTQTPSHQVTQMGQEVILRCVPISNHLYFYWYRQILGQKVEFLVSFYNNEISEKSEIFDDQFSVERPDGSNFTLKIRSTKLEDSAMYFCASSEAWVGQPQHFGDGTRLSIL.